This T cell receptor (beta chain) comes out of a study of cytomegalovirus exposure and HLA in healthy donors. The CDR3 length is 16 residues. The ends were cut back, 6 bases at V and 3 bases at J, with 20 bases in the middle. Looked up from germline, CDR1 is LNHDA and CDR2 is SQIVND (reference sequence). Primers: 60 Vbeta forward and 13 Jbeta reverse. Using immunoSEQ multiplex PCR, the repertoire was profiled, and TCRdb retains in-frame clones only, with some absent. This sample has around 130,000 clones, with around 69% found just once. The specimen was PBMCs. The chain employs TRBV19 and TRBJ1-1; tentative D call: TRBD1 (6 bases). This TCR came from a human donor in good health. CDR3: CASSAWARTADTEAFF. CDR3 DNA: TGTGCCAGTAGCGCATGGGCGAGGACAGCAGACACTGAAGCTTTCTTT.